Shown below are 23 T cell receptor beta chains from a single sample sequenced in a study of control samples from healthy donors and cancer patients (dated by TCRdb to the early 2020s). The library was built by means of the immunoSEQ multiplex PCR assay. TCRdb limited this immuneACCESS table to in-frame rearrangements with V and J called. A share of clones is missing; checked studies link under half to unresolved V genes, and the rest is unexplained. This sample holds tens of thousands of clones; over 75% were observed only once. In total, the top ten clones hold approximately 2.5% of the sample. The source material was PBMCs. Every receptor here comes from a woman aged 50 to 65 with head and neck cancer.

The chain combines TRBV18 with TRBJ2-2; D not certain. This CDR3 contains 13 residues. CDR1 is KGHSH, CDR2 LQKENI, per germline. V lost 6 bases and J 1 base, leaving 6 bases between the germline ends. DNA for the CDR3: TGTGCCAGCTCCCTAAAGAACACCGGGGAGCTGTTTTTT. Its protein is CASSLKNTGELFF.

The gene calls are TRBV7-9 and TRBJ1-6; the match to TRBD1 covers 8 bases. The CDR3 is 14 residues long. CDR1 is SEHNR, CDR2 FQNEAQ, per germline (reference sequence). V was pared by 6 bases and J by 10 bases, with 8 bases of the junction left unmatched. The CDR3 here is CASRKTGANSPLHF. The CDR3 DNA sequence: TGTGCCAGCAGGAAGACAGGGGCCAACTCACCCCTCCACTTT.

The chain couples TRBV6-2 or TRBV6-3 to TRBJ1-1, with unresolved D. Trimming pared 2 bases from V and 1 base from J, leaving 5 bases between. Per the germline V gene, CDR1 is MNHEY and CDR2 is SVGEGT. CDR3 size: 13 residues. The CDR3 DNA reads TGTGCCAGCAGTTACGCAAGGAACACTGAAGCTTTCTTT. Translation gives CASSYARNTEAFF.

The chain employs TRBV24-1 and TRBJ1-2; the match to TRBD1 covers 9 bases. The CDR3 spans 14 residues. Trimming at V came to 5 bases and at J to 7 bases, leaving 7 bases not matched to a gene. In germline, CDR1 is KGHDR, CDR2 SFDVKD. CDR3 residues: CATSGPGTGTGYTF. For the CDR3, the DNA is TGTGCCACCAGTGGCCCCGGGACAGGGACTGGCTACACCTTC.

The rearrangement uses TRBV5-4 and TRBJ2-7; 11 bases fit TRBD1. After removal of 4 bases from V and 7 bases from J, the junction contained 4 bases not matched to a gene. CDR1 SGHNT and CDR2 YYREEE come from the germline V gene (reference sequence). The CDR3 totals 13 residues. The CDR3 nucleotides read TGTGCCAGCAGCCCGGACAGGGGGCGAGAGCAGTACTTC. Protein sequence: CASSPDRGREQYF.

The CDR3 sequence: CASNPTVFGETQYF. Here the CDR3 DNA reads TGCGCCAGCAACCCGACAGTGTTCGGAGAGACCCAGTACTTC. This rearrangement joins TRBV10-2 to TRBJ2-5; D may be TRBD1 (5 bases). The ends were cut back, 7 bases at V and 4 bases at J, with 16 bases in the middle. The CDR3 loop spans 14 amino acids. Per germline, CDR1 WSHSY and CDR2 SAAADI.

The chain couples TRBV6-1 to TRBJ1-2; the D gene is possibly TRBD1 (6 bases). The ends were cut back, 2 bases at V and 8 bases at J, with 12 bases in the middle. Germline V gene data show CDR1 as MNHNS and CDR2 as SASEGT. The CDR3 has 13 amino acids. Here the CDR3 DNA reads TGTGCCAGCAGTGAATCGGGGGCGCGGGGCTACACCTTC. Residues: CASSESGARGYTF.

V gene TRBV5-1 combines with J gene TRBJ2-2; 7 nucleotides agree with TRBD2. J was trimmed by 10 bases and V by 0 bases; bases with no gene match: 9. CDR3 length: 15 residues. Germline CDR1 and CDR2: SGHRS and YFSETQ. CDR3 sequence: CASSLEGRATSELFF. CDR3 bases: TGCGCCAGCAGCTTGGAAGGGAGGGCCACTTCGGAGCTGTTTTTT.

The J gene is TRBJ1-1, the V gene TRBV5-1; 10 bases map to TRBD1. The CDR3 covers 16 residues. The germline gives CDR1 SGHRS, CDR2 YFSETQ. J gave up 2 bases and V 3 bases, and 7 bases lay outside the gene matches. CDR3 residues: CASSSPGQGYNTEAFF. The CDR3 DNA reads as TGCGCCAGCAGCTCCCCGGGACAGGGGTATAACACTGAAGCTTTCTTT.

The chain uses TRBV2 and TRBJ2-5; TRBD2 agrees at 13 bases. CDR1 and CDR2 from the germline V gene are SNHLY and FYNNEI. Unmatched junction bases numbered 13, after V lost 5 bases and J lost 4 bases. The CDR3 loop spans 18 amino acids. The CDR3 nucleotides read TGTGCCAGCAGTCCCCCGGGACTAGCGGGACTTAGGGTAGAGACCCAGTACTTC. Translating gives CASSPPGLAGLRVETQYF.

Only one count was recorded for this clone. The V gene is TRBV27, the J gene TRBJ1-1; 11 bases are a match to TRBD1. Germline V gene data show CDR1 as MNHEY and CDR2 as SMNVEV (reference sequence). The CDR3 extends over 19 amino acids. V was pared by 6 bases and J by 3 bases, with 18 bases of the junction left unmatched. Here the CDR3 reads CASSPDSGTGGKMYTEAFF. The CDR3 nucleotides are TGTGCCAGCAGCCCAGATAGCGGGACAGGGGGTAAAATGTACACTGAAGCTTTCTTT.

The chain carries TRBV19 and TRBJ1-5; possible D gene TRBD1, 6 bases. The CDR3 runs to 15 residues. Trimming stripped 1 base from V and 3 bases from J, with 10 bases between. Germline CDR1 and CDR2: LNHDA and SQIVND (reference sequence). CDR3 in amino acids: CASSIGDTFNQPQHF. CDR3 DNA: TGTGCCAGTAGTATAGGGGACACCTTCAATCAGCCCCAGCATTTT.

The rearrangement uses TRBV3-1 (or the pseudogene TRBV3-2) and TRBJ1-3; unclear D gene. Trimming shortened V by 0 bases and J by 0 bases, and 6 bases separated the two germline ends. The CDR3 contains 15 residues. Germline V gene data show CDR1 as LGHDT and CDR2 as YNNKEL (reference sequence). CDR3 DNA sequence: TGTGCCAGCAGCCAAGAAGGGTTCTCTGGAAACACCATATATTTT. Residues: CASSQEGFSGNTIYF.

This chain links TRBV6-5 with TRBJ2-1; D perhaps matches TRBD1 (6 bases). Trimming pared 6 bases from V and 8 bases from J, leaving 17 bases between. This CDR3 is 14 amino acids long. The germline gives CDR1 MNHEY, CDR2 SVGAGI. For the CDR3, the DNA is TGTGCCAGCAGGGACAGAGATCCCCCTTATGAGCAGTTCTTC. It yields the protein CASRDRDPPYEQFF.

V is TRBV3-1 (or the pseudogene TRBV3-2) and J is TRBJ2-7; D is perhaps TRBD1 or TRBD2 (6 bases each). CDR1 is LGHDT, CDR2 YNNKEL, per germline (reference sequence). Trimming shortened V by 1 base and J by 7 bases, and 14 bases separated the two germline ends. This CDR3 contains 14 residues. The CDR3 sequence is CASSQGGAPEEQYF. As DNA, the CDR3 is TGTGCCAGCAGCCAAGGGGGGGCGCCGGAAGAGCAGTACTTC.

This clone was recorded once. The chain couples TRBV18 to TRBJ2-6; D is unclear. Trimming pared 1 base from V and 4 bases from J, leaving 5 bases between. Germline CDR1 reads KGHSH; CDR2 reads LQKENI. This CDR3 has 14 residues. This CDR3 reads CASSPLRGANVLTF. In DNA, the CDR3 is TGTGCCAGCTCACCACTAAGAGGGGCCAACGTCCTGACTTTC.

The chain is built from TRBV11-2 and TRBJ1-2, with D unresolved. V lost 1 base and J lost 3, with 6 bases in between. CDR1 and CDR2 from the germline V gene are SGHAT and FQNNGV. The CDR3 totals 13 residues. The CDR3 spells CASSLVLDYGYTF. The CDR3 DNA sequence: TGTGCCAGCAGCTTAGTTCTGGACTATGGCTACACCTTC.

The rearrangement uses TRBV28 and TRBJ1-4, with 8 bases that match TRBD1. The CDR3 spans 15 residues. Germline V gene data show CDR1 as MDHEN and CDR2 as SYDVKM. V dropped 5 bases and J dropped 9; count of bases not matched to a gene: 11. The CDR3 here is CASSPPGTGRQKLFF. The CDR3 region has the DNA TGTGCCAGCAGTCCCCCCGGGACAGGCCGTCAAAAACTGTTTTTT.

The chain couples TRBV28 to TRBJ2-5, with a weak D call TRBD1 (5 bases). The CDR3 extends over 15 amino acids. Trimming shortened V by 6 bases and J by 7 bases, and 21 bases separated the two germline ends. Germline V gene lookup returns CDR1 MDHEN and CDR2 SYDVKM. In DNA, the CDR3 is TGTGCCAGCAGCTCGTTGCTAGGCGGCCAGGGGACCCAGTACTTC. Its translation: CASSSLLGGQGTQYF.

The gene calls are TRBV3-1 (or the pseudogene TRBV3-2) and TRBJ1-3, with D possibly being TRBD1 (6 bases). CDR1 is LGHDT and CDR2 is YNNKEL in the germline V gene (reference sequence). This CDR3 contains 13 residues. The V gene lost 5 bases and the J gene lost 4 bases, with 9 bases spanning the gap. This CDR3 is CASSGRGGNTIYF. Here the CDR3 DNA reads TGTGCCAGCAGCGGAAGGGGGGGAAACACCATATATTTT.

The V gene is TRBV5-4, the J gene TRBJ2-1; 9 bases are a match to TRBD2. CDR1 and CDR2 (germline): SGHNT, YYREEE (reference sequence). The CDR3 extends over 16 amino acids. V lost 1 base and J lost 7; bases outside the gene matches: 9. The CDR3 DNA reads TGTGCCAGCAGCTTGTGGGGGGCGGGGGGGCCGAATGAGCAGTTCTTC. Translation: CASSLWGAGGPNEQFF. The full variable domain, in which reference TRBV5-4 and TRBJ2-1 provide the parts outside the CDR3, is ETGVTQSPTHLIKTRGQQVTLRCSSQSGHNTVSWYQQALGQGPQFIFQYYREEENGRGNFPPRFSGLQFPNYSSELNVNALELDDSALYLCASSLWGAGGPNEQFFGPGTRLTVL.

The CDR3 DNA reads TGTGCCAGCAGTTTCGGACAGGCGAGCTCCTACGAGCAGTACTTC. Translating it yields CASSFGQASSYEQYF. This sequence joins TRBV27 and TRBJ2-7; 7 bases fit TRBD1. The CDR3 sequence is 15 residues long. V lost 3 bases, J lost 0 bases, and 5 bases stayed unmatched. Germline V gene lookup returns CDR1 MNHEY and CDR2 SMNVEV (reference sequence).

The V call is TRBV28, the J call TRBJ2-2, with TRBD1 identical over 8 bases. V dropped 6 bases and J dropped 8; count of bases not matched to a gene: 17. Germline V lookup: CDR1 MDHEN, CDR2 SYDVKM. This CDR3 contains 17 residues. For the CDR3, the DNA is TGTGCCAGCAGGAACCCCCCAGGGGGCCGTCCCTCAGGGGAGCTGTTTTTT. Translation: CASRNPPGGRPSGELFF. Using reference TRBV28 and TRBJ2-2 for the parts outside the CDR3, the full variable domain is DVKVTQSSRYLVKRTGEKVFLECVQDMDHENMFWYRQDPGLGLRLIYFSYDVKMKEKGDIPEGYSVSREKKERFSLILESASTNQTSMYLCASRNPPGGRPSGELFFGEGSRLTVL.